This record covers a single T cell receptor beta chain. This sample was taken from a study of blood T cell repertoires in COVID-19. Study as a whole: The samples span acute and convalescent COVID-19 from the United States, Italy and Spain.

Clones were read by immunoSEQ multiplex PCR, and TCRdb kept only the in-frame ones, dropping some. The top ten hold roughly a tenth of the sample, which has about 140,000 clones, 88% seen once. This CDR3 spans 13 amino acids. V trimming: 3 bases; J trimming: 6 bases; junction bases outside the gene matches: 4. Germline CDR1 reads SGDLS; CDR2 reads YYNGEE. Sequenced sample: peripheral blood. The sequence was collected from a man over 45 with active or convalescent COVID-19. This sequence joins TRBV9 and TRBJ2-3, with TRBD1 matching 7 bases. This CDR3 is CASSAGTADTQYF. As DNA, the CDR3 is TGTGCCAGCAGCGCTGGGACAGCGGATACGCAGTATTTT.